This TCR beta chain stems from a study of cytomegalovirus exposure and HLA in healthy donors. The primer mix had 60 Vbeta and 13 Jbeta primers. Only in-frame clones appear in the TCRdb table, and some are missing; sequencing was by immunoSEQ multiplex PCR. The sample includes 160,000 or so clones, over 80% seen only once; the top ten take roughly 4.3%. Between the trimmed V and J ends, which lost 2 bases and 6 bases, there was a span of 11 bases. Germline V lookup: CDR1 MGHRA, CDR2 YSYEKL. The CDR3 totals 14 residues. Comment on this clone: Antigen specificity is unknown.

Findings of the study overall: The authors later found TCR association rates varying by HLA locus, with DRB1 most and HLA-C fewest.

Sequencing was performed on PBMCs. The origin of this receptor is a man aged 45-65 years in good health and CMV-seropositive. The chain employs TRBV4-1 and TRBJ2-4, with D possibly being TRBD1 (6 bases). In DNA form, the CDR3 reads TGCGCCAGCAGCCAATGGACAGTCCCAAACATTCAGTACTTC. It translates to CASSQWTVPNIQYF.